A selection of T cell receptor beta chains follows, all from one sample in a study of T cells in Graves' hyperthyroidism and ophthalmopathy. TCRdb re-derived calls from the multiplex PCR reads in MiXCR, one entry per CDR3 protein. The repertoire includes 95,000 to 100,000 distinct CDR3 sequences, about 51% of them detected once, and less than 30% sits in the top ten. Sequencing was done on a sample of blood. These receptors came from a middle-aged woman with Graves' hyperthyroidism. Both conserved end residues are part of each CDR3. The D gene is left open where the match is weak. Clone size is stated in some rows and not others, as once, few, many or a class when expanded.

CDR3 DNA	CDR3 protein	V gene	clone size	D gene	J gene	CDR3 length
TGTGCCACCAGTGGGTACAGCACGGCCACCGGGGAGCTGTTTTTT	CATSGYSTATGELFF	TRBV24-1	-	-	TRBJ2-2	15
TGTGCCAGCAGTTATCGAGCCGCCTGGACAGAGAACACTGAAGCTTTCTTT	CASSYRAAWTENTEAFF	TRBV6-6	-	-	TRBJ1-1	17
TGTGCCAGCAGCTTGGGGGGGGTCCGAATATATAACACTGAAGCTTTCTTT	CASSLGGVRIYNTEAFF	TRBV5-4	once	-	TRBJ1-1	17
TGTGCCAGCAGCTTCCTAGCGGGAGGGCCCGAGACCCAGTACTTC	CASSFLAGGPETQYF	TRBV7-2	many	TRBD2	TRBJ2-5	15
TGCAGTGCCAGCAGTTACGACAGGGAGTCCTACGAGCAGTACTTC	CSASSYDRESYEQYF	TRBV20-1	-	TRBD1	TRBJ2-7	15
TGTGCCACCGCCGGGACTAGCGGGAGAGAGACCCAGTACTTC	CATAGTSGRETQYF	TRBV10-3	-	TRBD2	TRBJ2-5	14
TGTGCCAGCAGCTTACTGCAGGGTGGGACCGGGGAGCTGTACTTC	CASSLLQGGTGELYF	TRBV7-8	few	-	TRBJ2-7	15
TGTGCCAGCAGCCTCCTCGACCCAGCAAACACCATATATTTT	CASSLLDPANTIYF	TRBV14	many	-	TRBJ1-3	14
TGCGCCAGCAGCGAAGGGAACAGGGGATCCCGAGGAACCCAGTACTTC	CASSEGNRGSRGTQYF	TRBV5-1	-	TRBD1	TRBJ2-5	16
TGTGCCCAGGGACAGGGGGCGGGCTACGAGCAGTACTTC	CAQGQGAGYEQYF	TRBV25-1	-	TRBD1	TRBJ2-7	13
TGTGCCAGCAGCTTGGAAACAGGGGGCCCCTGGGAGACCCAGTACTTC	CASSLETGGPWETQYF	TRBV7-9	-	TRBD1	TRBJ2-5	16
TGTGCCAGCAGTTACTCGGGCAGATACACAGATACGCAGTATTTT	CASSYSGRYTDTQYF	TRBV6-2/TRBV6-3	-	-	TRBJ2-3	15
TGCAGCGTGGGACACAACTCTGGGGCCAACGTCCTGACTTTC	CSVGHNSGANVLTF	TRBV29-1	-	-	TRBJ2-6	14
TGCAGTGCTAGATGGGGAGACTACGAGCAGTACTTC	CSARWGDYEQYF	TRBV20-1	many	-	TRBJ2-7	12
TGTGCCAGCAGCTTAGACGGGAGAGGGGGCGCTACAGGCACTGAAGCTTTCTTT	CASSLDGRGGATGTEAFF	TRBV7-8	-	TRBD1	TRBJ1-1	18
TGTGCCACCAGCAGCTTGTCACCAGGGGAGCCCCAGCATTTT	CATSSLSPGEPQHF	TRBV15	-	-	TRBJ1-5	14
TGCAGCTTGATCTTAGGGGAGACCCAGTACTTC	CSLILGETQYF	TRBV29-1	-	-	TRBJ2-5	11
TGCAGCGTTGAAAACACCATATATTTT	CSVENTIYF	TRBV29-1	-	-	TRBJ1-3	9
TGCAGTGCTGACAGGGGGCTTATGAACACTGAAGCTTTCTTT	CSADRGLMNTEAFF	TRBV20-1	many	TRBD1	TRBJ1-1	14
TGTGCCAGCAGTGCCTGGAGTTGGGGCAGGGGCTACGAGCAGTACTTC	CASSAWSWGRGYEQYF	TRBV25-1	-	-	TRBJ2-7	16
TGCAGTGCTAGCCAACTAGCGACGTACGAGCAGTACTTC	CSASQLATYEQYF	TRBV20-1	many	TRBD2	TRBJ2-7	13
TGTGCCAGCAGCGCCCAGACCGCAGATACGCAGTATTTT	CASSAQTADTQYF	TRBV7-3	-	-	TRBJ2-3	13
TGCGCCAGCAGCTCGGCTCAGGGGGCGAACACCGGGGAGCTGTTTTTT	CASSSAQGANTGELFF	TRBV5-1	many	TRBD1	TRBJ2-2	16
TGTGCCAGCAGCTCCGGGACTGGAAACACCATATATTTT	CASSSGTGNTIYF	TRBV7-2	many	-	TRBJ1-3	13
TGTGCCAGCAGGCGGGGACTAGCGGGGGGAAACACTGAAGCTTTCTTT	CASRRGLAGGNTEAFF	TRBV6-2/TRBV6-3	-	-	TRBJ1-1	16
TGCAGCGTTGAAGCCTTCGGGGTGAACACCGGGGAGCTGTCTTGG	CSVEAFGVNTGELSW	TRBV29-1	-	-	TRBJ2-2	15
TGCAGTGCTCCCGGGACAGGGAGGACCGGGGAGCTGTTTTTT	CSAPGTGRTGELFF	TRBV20-1	-	TRBD1	TRBJ2-2	14
TGCAGCGTGGAGACAGGGGTAAATCAGCCCCAGCATTTT	CSVETGVNQPQHF	TRBV29-1	medium-sized	TRBD1	TRBJ1-5	13
TGTGCCAGCAGCGCGACGGGGTCACACAATTCACCCCTCCACTTT	CASSATGSHNSPLHF	TRBV9	-	-	TRBJ1-6	15
TGTGCCAGCAGCTCCGGACGCACCCAAGAGACCCAGTACTTC	CASSSGRTQETQYF	TRBV7-2	many	-	TRBJ2-5	14
TGCAGCGTTGAAGGGCGGGAGGGCCAGAACGGGGAGCTGTTTTTT	CSVEGREGQNGELFF	TRBV29-1	many	TRBD2	TRBJ2-2	15